Listed here are 12 T cell receptor beta chains from one sample, sequenced in a study of cytomegalovirus exposure and HLA in healthy donors. Primers: 60 Vbeta forward and 13 Jbeta reverse. Using immunoSEQ multiplex PCR, the repertoire was profiled, and TCRdb retains in-frame clones only, with some absent. This sample has around 150,000 clones, with roughly 85% found just once. Sample: PBMCs. Source of these receptors: a man between 18 and 29 years old in good health and CMV-seropositive.

This clone was seen only a few times. The chain uses TRBV15 and TRBJ2-7, with a weak D call TRBD1 (5 bases). The V end was cut by 0 bases, the J end by 3 bases, with 21 bases between. The CDR3 totals 18 residues. Germline V gene data show CDR1 as LNHNV and CDR2 as YYDKDF (reference sequence). CDR3 sequence reads: CATSRDLRQQNPYYEQYF. In nucleotides, the CDR3 is TGTGCCACCAGCAGAGATCTGCGACAGCAAAATCCATACTACGAGCAGTACTTC.

The sample holds a few counts of this clone. V gene TRBV6-1 combines with J gene TRBJ1-1; D is perhaps TRBD1 (6 bases). V lost 5 bases to trimming and J lost 0 bases, with 10 bases between them. This CDR3 has 14 amino acids. Germline V gene data show CDR1 as MNHNS and CDR2 as SASEGT. This CDR3 is CASSIQGMNTEAFF. CDR3 DNA: TGTGCCAGCAGTATACAGGGTATGAACACTGAAGCTTTCTTT.

V and J are TRBV29-1 and TRBJ2-1, with D hard to call. Germline V CDR1 and CDR2: SQVTM, ANQGSEA. V dropped 5 bases and J dropped 4 bases, with 12 bases sitting between them. The CDR3 has 13 residues. The CDR3 sequence is CSVRSGTYNEQFF. Here the CDR3 DNA reads TGCAGCGTTCGGTCAGGAACTTACAATGAGCAGTTCTTC.

V gene TRBV6-5 combines with J gene TRBJ2-7, with a weak D call TRBD2 (6 bases). V was clipped by 5 bases and J by 6 bases, with 14 bases between them. Germline CDR1 and CDR2: MNHEY and SVGAGI. The CDR3 sequence is 13 residues long. The CDR3 coding sequence is TGTGCCAGCAGTGACCGGGACTCGGGCGAGCAGTACTTC. As protein: CASSDRDSGEQYF.

The chain has TRBV18 and TRBJ2-7; TRBD1 might be the D (6 bases). The germline V gene encodes CDR1 KGHSH and CDR2 LQKENI. The CDR3 sequence is 16 residues long. V lost 0 bases to trimming and J lost 3 bases, with 15 bases between them. CDR3 in amino acids: CASSPPGAGTYYEQYF. The DNA for the CDR3 is TGTGCCAGCTCACCACCCGGCGCCGGGACATACTACGAGCAGTACTTC.

In this sample, this clone turned up a few times. DNA for the CDR3: TGTGCCAGCAGCCACTACCCTGGACAGGGCCGCACAGATACGCAGTATTTT. Translation: CASSHYPGQGRTDTQYF. J is TRBJ2-3 and V is TRBV4-2; 8 bases map to TRBD1. The CDR3 has 17 amino acids. V gave up 3 bases and J gave up 1 base; unmatched junction bases: 9. Germline V gives CDR1 LGHNA, CDR2 YNFKEQ.

This clone was seen more than once but under ten times. The chain employs TRBV7-8 and TRBJ2-2; 7 bases line up with TRBD2. The CDR3 consists of 15 residues. Germline V CDR1 and CDR2: SGHVS, FQNEAQ. V was clipped by 3 bases and J by 3 bases; unmatched bases: 4. The DNA of the CDR3 is TGTGCCAGCAGCTTCGGGACTACCGACACCGGGGAGCTGTTTTTT. Its protein is CASSFGTTDTGELFF.

V gene TRBV27 combines with J gene TRBJ2-2; D is perhaps TRBD2 (5 bases). CDR3 length: 15 residues. Trimming removed 4 bases from V and 4 bases from J, with 13 bases in between. CDR1 is MNHEY, CDR2 SMNVEV, per germline (reference sequence). CDR3 in amino acids: CASSWRGGGTGELFF. The CDR3 DNA follows: TGTGCCAGCAGTTGGCGTGGAGGAGGCACCGGGGAGCTGTTTTTT.

This clone showed up just a few times. This chain joins TRBV7-2 and TRBJ1-2; D call uncertain. Germline V gene data show CDR1 as SGHTA and CDR2 as FQGNSA. The CDR3 has 15 residues. The V and J ends lost 8 bases and 4 bases respectively, with 20 bases between them. Here the CDR3 reads CASGPRFDGIYGYTF. Written as DNA, the CDR3 is TGTGCCAGCGGGCCCCGTTTCGACGGAATCTATGGCTACACCTTC.

J is TRBJ1-1 and V is TRBV19; 7 bases map to TRBD1. Germline V CDR1 and CDR2: LNHDA, SQIVND (reference sequence). CDR3 length equals 14 residues. After removal of 3 bases from V and 11 bases from J, the junction contained 12 bases not matched to a gene. The DNA for the CDR3 is TGTGCCAGTAGTATTAGTACAGGGGCCCCATCGGCTTTCTTT. It encodes CASSISTGAPSAFF.

The V gene is TRBV10-2, the J gene TRBJ2-5; D gene ambiguous. The CDR3 sequence is 14 residues long. Germline V lookup: CDR1 WSHSY, CDR2 SAAADI. V lost 2 bases, J lost 5 bases, and 12 bases lay in between. Here the CDR3 DNA reads TGCGCCAGCAGTGAGCATCAAACGAGGGAGACCCAGTACTTC. It translates to CASSEHQTRETQYF.

This rearrangement joins TRBV15 to TRBJ2-2; D is perhaps TRBD2 (6 bases). V dropped 3 bases and J dropped 7 bases, with 15 bases sitting between them. There are 15 residues in the CDR3. Germline CDR1 reads LNHNV; CDR2 reads YYDKDF (reference sequence). The CDR3 reads CATSRAPTGVGELFF. CDR3 bases: TGTGCCACCAGCAGGGCCCCGACGGGGGTCGGGGAGCTGTTTTTT.